The clone carrying this T cell receptor beta chain was seen repeatedly, ten times or more. The data were obtained in a study of spatial heterogeneity in lung cancer. Germline V gives CDR1 SNHLY, CDR2 FYNNEI. Deletions cut 5 bases from V and 6 bases from J, with 14 bases between. The CDR3 length is 14 residues. Time point of the sample: sample taken at primary tumor resection. Material for sequencing was whole RNA from tumor, nontumor lung or frozen PBMC, left unsorted. Each molecule of TCR cDNA was tagged with one unique molecular identifier. TCRdb passed the 5' RACE reads through MiXCR, listing each CDR3 protein once. The sample lists tens of thousands of distinct CDR3 sequences; around 4.5% were seen once.

The chain recombines TRBV2 with TRBJ2-1; TRBD1 might be the D (6 bases). The receptor was derived from a male donor with early-stage non-small cell lung cancer. The source was PBMCs, collected at surgery. This CDR3 is CASSIQGRGNEQFF. The CDR3 DNA reads TGTGCCAGCAGTATACAGGGAAGAGGCAATGAGCAGTTCTTC. The full variable domain, rest sourced from reference TRBV2 and TRBJ2-1, is EPEVTQTPSHQVTQMGQEVILRCVPISNHLYFYWYRQILGQKVEFLVSFYNNEISEKSEIFDDQFSVERPDGSNFTLKIRSTKLEDSAMYFCASSIQGRGNEQFFGPGTRLTVL.